This T cell receptor beta chain was captured in a study of cytotoxic CD8 clonotypes in ibrutinib-treated CLL. The overall study: Among the samples, the mean was roughly 240,000 productive templates and some 94,000 productive rearrangements.

The germline V and J ends were trimmed by 5 bases and 4 bases, with 13 bases remaining between them. The CDR3 totals 14 residues. Germline-derived CDR1 and CDR2 are SEHNR and FQNEAQ (reference sequence). A 1 in 200,000 to 1 in 1 million T cell depth was the sequencing target. Clones were sequenced by immunoSEQ multiplex PCR, and TCRdb holds only the in-frame ones, with some missing. The sample consists of around 150,000 clones, more than 70% of them appearing once. This TCR came from a human donor with chronic lymphocytic leukemia. The specimen was PBMCs, collected after 36 months of ibrutinib treatment. The V call is TRBV7-9, the J call TRBJ2-3; D is unresolved. The CDR3 reads CASSARLKADTQYF. CDR3 DNA: TGTGCCAGCAGCGCCAGACTCAAGGCAGATACGCAGTATTTT. Full variable domain (rest looked up from reference TRBV7-9 and TRBJ2-3): DTGVSQNPRHKITKRGQNVTFRCDPISEHNRLYWYRQTLGQGPEFLTYFQNEAQLEKSRLLSDRFSAERPKGSFSTLEIQRTEQGDSAMYLCASSARLKADTQYFGPGTRLTVL.